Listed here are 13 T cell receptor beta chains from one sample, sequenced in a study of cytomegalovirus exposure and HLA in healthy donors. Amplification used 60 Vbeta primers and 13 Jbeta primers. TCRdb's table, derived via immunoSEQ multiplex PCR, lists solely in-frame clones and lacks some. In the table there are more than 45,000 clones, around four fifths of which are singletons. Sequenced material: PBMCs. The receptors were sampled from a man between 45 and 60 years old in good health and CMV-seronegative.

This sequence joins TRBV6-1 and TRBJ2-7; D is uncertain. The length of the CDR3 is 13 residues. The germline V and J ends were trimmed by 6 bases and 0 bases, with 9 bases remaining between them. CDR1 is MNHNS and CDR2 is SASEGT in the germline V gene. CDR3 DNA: TGTGCCAGCAGAAGCCCCAACTCCTACGAGCAGTACTTC. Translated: CASRSPNSYEQYF.

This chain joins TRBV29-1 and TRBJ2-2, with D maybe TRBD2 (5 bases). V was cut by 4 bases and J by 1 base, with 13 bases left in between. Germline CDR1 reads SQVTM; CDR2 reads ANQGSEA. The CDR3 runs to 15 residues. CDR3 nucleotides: TGCAGCGTTGGTGAAGCGGTGAAGAACACCGGGGAGCTGTTTTTT. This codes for CSVGEAVKNTGELFF.

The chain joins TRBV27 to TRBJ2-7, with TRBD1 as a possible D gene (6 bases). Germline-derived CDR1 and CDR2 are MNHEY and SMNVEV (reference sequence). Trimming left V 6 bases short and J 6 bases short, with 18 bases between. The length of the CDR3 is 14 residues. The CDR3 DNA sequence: TGTGCCAGCAGCACCCACCCCCAGGGGCGCGAGCAGTACTTC. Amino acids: CASSTHPQGREQYF.

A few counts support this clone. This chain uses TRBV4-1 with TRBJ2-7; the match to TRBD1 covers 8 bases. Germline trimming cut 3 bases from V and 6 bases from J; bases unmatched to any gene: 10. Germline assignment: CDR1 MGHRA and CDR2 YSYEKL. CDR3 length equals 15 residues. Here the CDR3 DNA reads TGCGCCAGCAGCCAGGACCGGGACAGGTATTTCGAGCAGTACTTC. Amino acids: CASSQDRDRYFEQYF.

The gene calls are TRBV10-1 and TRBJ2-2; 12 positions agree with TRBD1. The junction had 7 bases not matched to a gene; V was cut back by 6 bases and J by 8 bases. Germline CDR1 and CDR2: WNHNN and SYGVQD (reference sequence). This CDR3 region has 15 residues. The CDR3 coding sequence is TGCGCCAGCAGCTCCGGGACAGGGGGCTTTGGGGAGCTGTTTTTT. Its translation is CASSSGTGGFGELFF.

This chain's CDR3 is CASRKEYSNQPQHF. DNA of the CDR3: TGTGCCAGCAGAAAAGAGTATAGCAATCAGCCCCAGCATTTT. The V call is TRBV27, the J call TRBJ1-5; D not resolved. CDR3 length equals 14 residues. Trimming left V 6 bases short and J 0 bases short, with 9 bases between. Per germline, CDR1 MNHEY and CDR2 SMNVEV (reference sequence).

CDR3 in amino acids: CASSRIGQGARNEQFF. DNA of the CDR3: TGTGCCAGCAGCCGAATAGGACAGGGGGCGCGGAATGAGCAGTTCTTC. J is TRBJ2-1 and V is TRBV5-5; 11 bases are a match to TRBD1. The CDR3 loop spans 16 amino acids. The germline gives CDR1 SGHKS, CDR2 YYEKEE (reference sequence). After removal of 4 bases from V and 7 bases from J, the junction contained 10 bases not matched to a gene.

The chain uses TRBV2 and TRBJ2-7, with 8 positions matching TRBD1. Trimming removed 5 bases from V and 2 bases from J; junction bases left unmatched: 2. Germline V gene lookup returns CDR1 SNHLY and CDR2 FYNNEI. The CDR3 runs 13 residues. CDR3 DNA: TGTGCCAGCAGTAGACAGGGGCCCTACGAGCAGTACTTC. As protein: CASSRQGPYEQYF.

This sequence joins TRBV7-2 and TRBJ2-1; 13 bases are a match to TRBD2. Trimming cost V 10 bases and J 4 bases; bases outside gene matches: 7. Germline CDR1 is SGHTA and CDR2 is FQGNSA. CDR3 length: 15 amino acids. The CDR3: CATRTSGGTYNEQFF. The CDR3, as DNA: TGTGCCACGAGGACTAGCGGGGGTACTTACAATGAGCAGTTCTTC.

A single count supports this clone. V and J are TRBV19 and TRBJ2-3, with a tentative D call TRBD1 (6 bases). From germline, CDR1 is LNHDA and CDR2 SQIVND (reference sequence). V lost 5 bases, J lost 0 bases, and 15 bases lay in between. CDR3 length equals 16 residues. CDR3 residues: CASSGRGTGSTDTQYF. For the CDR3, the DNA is TGTGCCAGTAGTGGCAGGGGTACAGGAAGCACAGATACGCAGTATTTT.

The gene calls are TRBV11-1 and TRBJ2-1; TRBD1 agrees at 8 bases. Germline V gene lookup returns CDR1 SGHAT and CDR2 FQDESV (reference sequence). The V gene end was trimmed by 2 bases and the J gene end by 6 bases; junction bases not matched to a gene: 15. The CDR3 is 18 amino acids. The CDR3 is CASSLYPGQGSKGNEQFF. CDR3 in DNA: TGTGCCAGCAGCTTATATCCCGGACAGGGAAGTAAAGGCAATGAGCAGTTCTTC.

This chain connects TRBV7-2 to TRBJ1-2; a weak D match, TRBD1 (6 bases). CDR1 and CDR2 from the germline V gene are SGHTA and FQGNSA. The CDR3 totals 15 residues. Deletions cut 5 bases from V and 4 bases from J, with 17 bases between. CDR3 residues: CASSLGTSASYGYTF. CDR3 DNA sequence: TGTGCCAGCAGCCTGGGGACAAGCGCCTCCTATGGCTACACCTTC.

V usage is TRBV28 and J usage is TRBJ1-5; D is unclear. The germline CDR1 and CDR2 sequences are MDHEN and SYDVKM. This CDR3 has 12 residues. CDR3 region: CVAGISNQPQHF. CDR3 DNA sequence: TGTGTTGCAGGAATTAGCAATCAGCCCCAGCATTTT. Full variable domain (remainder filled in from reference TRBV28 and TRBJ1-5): DVKVTQSSRYLVKRTGEKVFLECVQDMDHENMFWYRQDPGLGLRLIYFSYDVKMKEKGDIPEGYSVSREKKERFSLILESASTNQTSMYLCVAGISNQPQHFGDGTRLSIL.